The 28 T cell receptor beta chains reported below all come from one sample, sequenced in a study of blood T cell repertoires in COVID-19. The protocol was immunoSEQ multiplex PCR, while the TCRdb copy is restricted to in-frame clones and leaves out a portion. The data hold about 63,000 clones, with roughly 80% observed a single time. Sequencing used PBMCs or T cells enriched from blood (not recorded which). These receptors were collected from a woman in her 40s with acute COVID-19.

The rearrangement links TRBV6-4 to TRBJ2-1; 10 bases line up with TRBD2. Germline CDR1 and CDR2: MRHNA and SNTAGT. Trimming removed 1 base from V and 4 bases from J; junction bases left unmatched: 10. The CDR3 is 18 amino acids. Here the CDR3 reads CASSDWPSGSPGYNEQFF. The DNA of the CDR3 is TGTGCCAGCAGTGACTGGCCTAGCGGGAGCCCGGGGTACAATGAGCAGTTCTTC.

This clone was found a few times. V and J are TRBV24-1 and TRBJ2-6; D gene unclear. In germline, CDR1 is KGHDR, CDR2 SFDVKD. Deletions cut 3 bases from V and 4 bases from J, with 9 bases between. The CDR3 consists of 15 residues. The CDR3 nucleotides are TGTGCCACCAGTGATAAATATCCCGGGGCCAACGTCCTGACTTTC. It codes for CATSDKYPGANVLTF.

The rearrangement joins TRBV5-1 to TRBJ2-7, with 8 bases aligning to TRBD1. CDR1 is SGHRS, CDR2 YFSETQ, per germline. This CDR3 comprises 14 residues. The ends lost 4 bases at V and 1 base at J; junction bases unmatched: 4. The CDR3 nucleotides are TGCGCCAGCAGCGCAGGACAGGGATCCTACGAGCAGTACTTC. It yields the protein CASSAGQGSYEQYF.

This sequence joins TRBV27 and TRBJ2-7; D is possibly TRBD2 (6 bases). V lost 2 bases, J lost 3 bases, and 11 bases lay in between. Germline CDR1 reads MNHEY; CDR2 reads SMNVEV (reference sequence). The CDR3 contains 14 residues. As DNA, the CDR3 is TGTGCCAGCAGTTTACTCGGGAGTATCTACGAGCAGTACTTC. This codes for CASSLLGSIYEQYF.

This chain connects TRBV5-6 to TRBJ2-5; 7 nucleotides line up with TRBD1. Germline lookup yields CDR1 SGHDT and CDR2 YYEEEE. CDR3 size: 13 residues. J lost 1 base, V lost 4 bases, and 1 base had no gene match. The CDR3 here is CASSRDSQETQYF. In DNA form, the CDR3 reads TGTGCCAGCAGCCGGGACAGCCAAGAGACCCAGTACTTC.

This clone was detected only once. This rearrangement joins TRBV4-1 to TRBJ1-4, with TRBD1 as a possible D gene (6 bases). The ends were cut back, 1 base at V and 8 bases at J, with 17 bases in the middle. Germline lookup yields CDR1 MGHRA and CDR2 YSYEKL. The CDR3 runs to 16 residues. Written as DNA, the CDR3 is TGCGCCAGCAGCCAAGGGTCTTACAGGGAATTGGAAAAACTGTTTTTT. This gives the protein CASSQGSYRELEKLFF.

This clone has just a few counts. The J gene is TRBJ1-2, the V gene TRBV2; D is uncertain. From germline, CDR1 is SNHLY and CDR2 FYNNEI. Trimming cost V 7 bases and J 6 bases, with 12 bases left between them. This CDR3 is built from 12 residues. The CDR3 is CASMTTPNGYTF. CDR3 nucleotides: TGTGCCAGCATGACTACCCCCAATGGCTACACCTTC.

V and J are TRBV10-3 and TRBJ2-1; maybe TRBD2 (5 bases). The CDR3 runs 15 residues. Trimming pared 0 bases from V and 5 bases from J, leaving 11 bases between. CDR1 is ENHRY and CDR2 is SYGVKD in the germline V gene. The CDR3 region is CAISESPSGHNEQFF. Written as DNA, the CDR3 is TGTGCCATCAGTGAGTCCCCAAGCGGACACAATGAGCAGTTCTTC.

V is TRBV19 and J is TRBJ1-5, with a possible D match to TRBD1 (6 bases). V gave up 5 bases and J gave up 0 bases, with 14 bases separating them. The CDR3 runs 16 residues. Germline values: CDR1 LNHDA, CDR2 SQIVND (reference sequence). This CDR3 reads CASSPWTAHSNQPQHF. CDR3 coding DNA: TGTGCCAGTAGTCCATGGACAGCCCATAGCAATCAGCCCCAGCATTTT.

This clone turned up a few times. The chain carries TRBV28 and TRBJ2-1, with 11 bases matching TRBD2. Germline V gives CDR1 MDHEN, CDR2 SYDVKM. The CDR3 runs to 17 residues. Trimming cost V 5 bases and J 6 bases; bases outside gene matches: 12. In DNA form, the CDR3 reads TGTGCCAGCAGTACTCTAGGGCTAGCGGGAGGCGCCAATGAGCAGTTCTTC. Amino acids: CASSTLGLAGGANEQFF.

This clone was recorded once. The chain carries TRBV5-1 and TRBJ2-2; TRBD1 matches at 8 bases. This CDR3 is built from 17 residues. Per germline, CDR1 SGHRS and CDR2 YFSETQ. Trimming took 5 bases from V and 2 from J; bases not matched to a gene: 11. CDR3 sequence (DNA): TGCGCCAGCAGACCGCAGGGGGCTATTGGAAACACCGGGGAGCTGTTTTTT. It specifies CASRPQGAIGNTGELFF.

Of note for this clone: Germline and junction disagree at one end, which may indicate a read error. The V gene is TRBV28, the J gene TRBJ2-7, with 9 bases aligning to TRBD2. The CDR3 totals 15 residues. Per germline, CDR1 MDHEN and CDR2 SYDVKM. As DNA, the CDR3 is TGTGCCAGCAGTCTGAGACTAGCGGAAACCTACGAACAGTACTTC. Residues: CASSLRLAETYEQYF.

The chain combines TRBV28 with TRBJ1-5; 7 positions agree with TRBD1. With 6 bases clipped from V and 0 bases from J, the junction kept 8 bases outside the gene matches. Germline values: CDR1 MDHEN, CDR2 SYDVKM. The CDR3 covers 16 residues. Here the CDR3 DNA reads TGTGCCAGCAGAACCCCAGGGGGATTTAGCAATCAGCCCCAGCATTTT. As protein: CASRTPGGFSNQPQHF.

The gene calls are TRBV23-1 and TRBJ2-5, with 10 bases matching TRBD2. TRBV23-1 qualifies as an ORF whose function is uncertain. This CDR3 is 19 amino acids long. V gave up 2 bases and J gave up 4 bases; unmatched junction bases: 16. CDR3 sequence (DNA): TGCGCCAGCAGTCAAACGGCAGTCGGACTAGCGGCGGCGTTAGAGACCCAGTACTTC. Amino acids: CASSQTAVGLAAALETQYF.

This clone was recorded only once. This chain links TRBV24-1 with TRBJ2-2; D possibly corresponds to TRBD2 (7 bases). V was cut by 7 bases and J by 0 bases, with 14 bases left in between. The CDR3 spans 16 residues. Per germline, CDR1 KGHDR and CDR2 SFDVKD. CDR3 bases: TGTGCCACCAGCGAGGGGGGGGGCGCGAACACCGGGGAGCTGTTTTTT. Encoded protein: CATSEGGGANTGELFF.

This chain connects TRBV2 to TRBJ1-5, with D possibly being TRBD1 (5 bases). V lost 3 bases and J 2 bases, leaving 14 bases between the germline ends. This CDR3 contains 16 residues. Germline assignment: CDR1 SNHLY and CDR2 FYNNEI. The CDR3 nucleotides read TGTGCCAGCAGTGAGGGGCGGGAGTTTGGCAATCAGCCCCAGCATTTT. Translation gives CASSEGREFGNQPQHF.

This chain joins TRBV19 and TRBJ1-1, with 7 bases identical to TRBD1. V shed 4 bases, J shed 3 bases, and the junction held 5 bases outside the gene matches. The CDR3 spans 14 residues. The germline V gene encodes CDR1 LNHDA and CDR2 SQIVND (reference sequence). CDR3 DNA sequence: TGTGCCAGTAGTAACTCCAGGGGGTACACTGAAGCTTTCTTT. Protein: CASSNSRGYTEAFF.

The chain has TRBV12-3 or TRBV12-4 and TRBJ2-7; 7 positions agree with TRBD1. With 5 bases clipped from V and 8 bases from J, the junction kept 6 bases outside the gene matches. The CDR3 has 12 residues. In nucleotides, the CDR3 is TGTGCCAGCAGTCCGGGGACAGACCAGCAGTACGTC. Translated: CASSPGTDQQYV.

The sample holds one count of this clone. The genes are TRBV7-9 and TRBJ2-2, with D maybe TRBD1 (6 bases). CDR1 is SEHNR and CDR2 is FQNEAQ in the germline V gene (reference sequence). V was clipped by 2 bases and J by 4 bases, with 11 bases between them. The CDR3 contains 15 residues. In DNA, the CDR3 is TGTGCCAGCAGCTTACAAGACAGGCGCACCGGGGAGCTGTTTTTT. Translating it yields CASSLQDRRTGELFF.

This chain links TRBV19 with TRBJ2-7, with 8 bases matching TRBD1. With 10 bases clipped from V and 2 bases from J, the junction kept 10 bases outside the gene matches. Germline CDR1 reads LNHDA; CDR2 reads SQIVND (reference sequence). The CDR3 is made up of 14 amino acids. This chain's CDR3 is CATQPGQGAYEQYF. The CDR3 region has the DNA TGTGCCACCCAGCCTGGACAGGGTGCCTACGAGCAGTACTTC.

The chain has TRBV28 and TRBJ1-6; a weak D match, TRBD1 (5 bases). Trimming stripped 5 bases from V and 8 bases from J, with 16 bases between. CDR3 size: 15 residues. Germline CDR1 is MDHEN and CDR2 is SYDVKM. CDR3 bases: TGTGCCAGCAGTCCCGGTCCCGGGGGGGATTCACCCCTCCACTTT. Encoded protein: CASSPGPGGDSPLHF. Drawing the rest from reference TRBV28 and TRBJ1-6, the complete variable domain is DVKVTQSSRYLVKRTGEKVFLECVQDMDHENMFWYRQDPGLGLRLIYFSYDVKMKEKGDIPEGYSVSREKKERFSLILESASTNQTSMYLCASSPGPGGDSPLHFGNGTRLTVT.

The V call is TRBV7-9, the J call TRBJ2-3; TRBD2 agrees at 14 bases. Germline V gene lookup returns CDR1 SEHNR and CDR2 FQNEAQ (reference sequence). The V and J ends lost 5 bases and 5 bases, in that order; junction bases with no gene match: 6. The CDR3 loop spans 16 amino acids. CDR3 loop: CASSTRLAGGLDTQYF. CDR3 sequence (DNA): TGTGCCAGCAGCACAAGACTAGCGGGGGGGTTAGATACGCAGTATTTT. The variable domain in full, completed from reference TRBV7-9 and TRBJ2-3, reads DTGVSQNPRHKITKRGQNVTFRCDPISEHNRLYWYRQTLGQGPEFLTYFQNEAQLEKSRLLSDRFSAERPKGSFSTLEIQRTEQGDSAMYLCASSTRLAGGLDTQYFGPGTRLTVL.

This clone has a handful of counts. This chain links TRBV7-2 with TRBJ1-5, with D unresolved. The CDR3 contains 15 residues. Germline V gene data show CDR1 as SGHTA and CDR2 as FQGNSA. V shed 6 bases and J shed 0 bases, with 12 bases lying between them. CDR3 sequence reads: CASSPKRVSNQPQHF. CDR3 nucleotides: TGTGCCAGCAGTCCTAAGCGGGTTAGCAATCAGCCCCAGCATTTT.

CDR3 protein: CASRSGTGSSEAFF. The CDR3 DNA is TGCGCCAGCAGATCCGGGACAGGGTCTTCTGAAGCTTTCTTT. The V and J genes are TRBV5-1 and TRBJ1-1, with 9 bases that match TRBD1. The CDR3 has 14 residues. CDR1 and CDR2 from the germline V gene are SGHRS and YFSETQ. After removal of 5 bases from V and 6 bases from J, the junction contained 8 bases not matched to a gene.

The chain couples TRBV28 to TRBJ1-6; D is unclear. Deletions cut 6 bases from V and 5 bases from J, with 23 bases between. Germline CDR1 is MDHEN and CDR2 is SYDVKM. This CDR3 comprises 18 residues. The CDR3 region is CASSHYIPRGRNNSPLHF. CDR3 bases: TGTGCCAGCAGCCATTATATCCCTCGAGGGAGAAATAATTCACCCCTCCACTTT.

This chain links TRBV28 with TRBJ2-7; TRBD2 is a possible D gene (6 bases). The CDR3 consists of 14 residues. From germline, CDR1 is MDHEN and CDR2 SYDVKM. Between the trimmed V and J ends, which lost 4 bases and 3 bases, there was a span of 13 bases. CDR3 DNA sequence: TGTGCCAGCAGTTCTCGGGGGAAGATCTACGAGCAGTACGTC. Translating gives CASSSRGKIYEQYV.

This clone is a singleton in its sample. At one end the junction does not follow the germline gene, possibly because of a read error. The chain combines TRBV18 with TRBJ2-1; tentative D call: TRBD2 (5 bases). The CDR3 runs 11 residues. Germline CDR1 and CDR2: KGHSH and LQKENI. In DNA form, the CDR3 reads TGTGCCAGCTCAACCGGGGAAAATGACGTCTTC. This gives the protein CASSTGENDVF.

CDR3 protein: CASSGLAGPYNEQFF. Here the CDR3 DNA reads TGTGCCAGCAGCGGACTAGCGGGACCATACAATGAGCAGTTCTTC. The chain employs TRBV2 and TRBJ2-1, with 12 bases identical to TRBD2. The junction had 4 bases not matched to a gene; V was cut back by 6 bases and J by 4 bases. CDR3 size: 15 residues. Germline values: CDR1 SNHLY, CDR2 FYNNEI.